These 24 T cell receptor beta chains share one sample of origin, sequenced in a study of T cell clonotyping in hematopoietic cell transplantation. The repertoire was sequenced with immunoSEQ multiplex PCR; TCRdb's copy has only in-frame clones and lacks some. This sample carries fewer than 25,000 clones, approximately 79% of them seen once, and the ten largest clones take roughly 15%. The material sequenced was peripheral blood mononuclear cells. These receptors all come from a man between 60 and 70 years old in good health. Some clones in this sample may be carry-over from other donors' samples.

The chain combines TRBV9 with TRBJ1-3; TRBD1 aligns across 7 bases. Germline CDR1 is SGDLS and CDR2 is YYNGEE. V shed 2 bases and J 4 bases; nucleotides not matched to a gene: 9. The CDR3 runs to 16 residues. CDR3 sequence: CASSVVDRETGNTIYF. CDR3 nucleotide sequence: TGTGCCAGCAGCGTCGTAGACAGGGAAACCGGAAACACCATATATTTT.

The V and J genes are TRBV2 and TRBJ2-7; the D gene is possibly TRBD2 (6 bases). V lost 5 bases, J lost 7 bases, and 12 bases lay in between. The germline V gene encodes CDR1 SNHLY and CDR2 FYNNEI. The CDR3 length is 12 residues. CDR3 sequence reads: CASSRDSEEQYF. The CDR3 bases are TGTGCCAGCAGTCGGGACTCTGAAGAGCAGTACTTC.

This clone was observed a handful of times. The junction does not match germline at one end; this may be a read error. The V gene is TRBV7-7, the J gene TRBJ2-7; D gene uncertain. The germline CDR1 and CDR2 sequences are SSHAT and FNYEAQ (reference sequence). The CDR3 runs 14 residues. CDR3: CASSFLSPPYEQYF. CDR3 DNA: TGTGCTAGCAGCTTTTTAAGCCCCCCCTACGAGCAGTACTTC.

Here the CDR3 reads CASSRAGGETDTQYF. The CDR3 DNA follows: TGTGCCAGCAGTCGAGCGGGAGGGGAGACAGATACGCAGTATTTT. The J gene is TRBJ2-3, the V gene TRBV6-5; the match to TRBD2 covers 10 bases. CDR3 length: 15 residues. Trimming took 5 bases from V and 3 from J; bases not matched to a gene: 5. In germline, CDR1 is MNHEY, CDR2 SVGAGI.

The V call is TRBV5-1, the J call TRBJ2-2; D tentatively reads TRBD1 or TRBD2 (5 bases each). Germline assignment: CDR1 SGHRS and CDR2 YFSETQ. V was clipped by 6 bases and J by 0 bases, with 9 bases between them. The CDR3 is 14 residues long. The CDR3 region is CASKQEANTGELFF. The CDR3 DNA is TGCGCCAGCAAACAGGAGGCGAACACCGGGGAGCTGTTTTTT.

The V and J genes are TRBV30 and TRBJ2-1; D possibly corresponds to TRBD2 (6 bases). The V end lost 5 bases, the J end lost 8 bases, and 25 bases lay between the germline ends. Looked up from germline, CDR1 is GTSNPN and CDR2 is SVGIG (reference sequence). CDR3 length: 16 residues. This CDR3 reads CAWGQTSFRSLDEQFF. DNA for the CDR3: TGTGCCTGGGGGCAGACTAGTTTTCGATCTCTGGATGAGCAGTTCTTC.

This chain joins TRBV9 and TRBJ2-7, with D hard to call. Germline CDR1 SGDLS, CDR2 YYNGEE. This CDR3 is built from 15 residues. Deletions cut 0 bases from V and 3 bases from J, with 13 bases between. DNA for the CDR3: TGTGCCAGCAGCGTAGGGGTAGGGTTGGTCTACGAGCAGTACTTC. Amino acids: CASSVGVGLVYEQYF.

This sequence joins TRBV5-1 and TRBJ2-5; D is unresolved. Per germline, CDR1 SGHRS and CDR2 YFSETQ. V lost 4 bases, J lost 2 bases, and 9 bases lay in between. The CDR3 extends over 13 amino acids. The CDR3 reads CASSPNPQETQYF. The CDR3 DNA sequence: TGCGCCAGCAGCCCCAACCCACAAGAGACCCAGTACTTC.

The V gene is TRBV28, the J gene TRBJ1-2, with 7 nucleotides matching TRBD1. This CDR3 has 12 amino acids. With V trimmed by 5 bases and J by 4 bases, 1 base remained unmatched. CDR1 MDHEN and CDR2 SYDVKM come from the germline V gene. The CDR3 here is CASSQGVYGYTF. DNA of the CDR3: TGTGCCAGCAGTCAGGGGGTCTATGGCTACACCTTC.

CDR3: CASSWTGIGSGNTIYF. The CDR3 coding sequence is TGTGCCAGCAGCTGGACAGGAATTGGCTCTGGAAACACCATATATTTT. The chain uses TRBV5-6 and TRBJ1-3, with TRBD1 matching over 7 bases. This CDR3 comprises 16 residues. Germline assignment: CDR1 SGHDT and CDR2 YYEEEE. Trimming cost V 3 bases and J 0 bases; bases outside gene matches: 6. The full variable domain, rest sourced from reference TRBV5-6 and TRBJ1-3, is DAGVTQSPTHLIKTRGQQVTLRCSPKSGHDTVSWYQQALGQGPQFIFQYYEEEERQRGNFPDRFSGHQFPNYSSELNVNALLLGDSALYLCASSWTGIGSGNTIYFGEGSWLTVV.

The V gene is TRBV5-1, the J gene TRBJ2-3; D not resolved. The CDR3 runs 13 residues. V was cut by 4 bases and J by 3 bases, with 9 bases left in between. Germline V gene sequence: CDR1 SGHRS, CDR2 YFSETQ. Here the CDR3 DNA reads TGCGCCAGCAGCCGATCGGTTACAGATACGCAGTATTTT. Translating it yields CASSRSVTDTQYF.

The chain joins TRBV28 to TRBJ2-7; D not certain. CDR1 is MDHEN and CDR2 is SYDVKM in the germline V gene. This CDR3 spans 12 amino acids. Trimming pared 3 bases from V and 3 bases from J, leaving 6 bases between. The CDR3 loop is CASSFKVYEQYF. The CDR3 DNA reads TGTGCCAGCAGTTTTAAGGTCTACGAGCAGTACTTC.

The gene calls are TRBV5-6 and TRBJ2-7; weak D call: TRBD2 (6 bases). The CDR3 totals 14 residues. Germline CDR1 and CDR2: SGHDT and YYEEEE. Deletions cut 0 bases from V and 3 bases from J, with 10 bases between. This CDR3 is CASSLGGDFYEQYF. The CDR3 DNA reads as TGTGCCAGCAGCTTGGGTGGGGACTTCTACGAGCAGTACTTC.

This rearrangement joins TRBV15 to TRBJ2-1; TRBD2 aligns across 11 bases. Trimming cost V 3 bases and J 0 bases; bases outside gene matches: 4. From germline, CDR1 is LNHNV and CDR2 YYDKDF (reference sequence). The CDR3 runs to 17 residues. As DNA, the CDR3 is TGTGCCACCAGCAGCCGACTAGCGGGGAGCTCCTACAATGAGCAGTTCTTC. This codes for CATSSRLAGSSYNEQFF.

The J gene is TRBJ2-3, the V gene TRBV2, with 8 bases fitting TRBD1. This CDR3 has 15 residues. The germline gives CDR1 SNHLY, CDR2 FYNNEI. The ends lost 2 bases at V and 3 bases at J; junction bases unmatched: 4. The DNA for the CDR3 is TGTGCCAGCAGTGAAAGGACAGGGTTGACAGATACGCAGTATTTT. This codes for CASSERTGLTDTQYF.

A remark on this clone: The junction differs from germline at one of its ends, possibly a read error. J is TRBJ1-2 and V is TRBV5-1, with 7 nucleotides matching TRBD1. Germline V gives CDR1 SGHRS, CDR2 YFSETQ. The length of the CDR3 is 13 residues. The CDR3 loop is CASGFGRGNGYTF. The CDR3 bases are TGCGCCAGCGGCTTTGGCAGGGGGAATGGCTACACCTTC.

This clone was seen a handful of times. J is TRBJ1-5 and V is TRBV5-1, with 7 bases that match TRBD1. The ends lost 0 bases at V and 5 bases at J; junction bases unmatched: 5. Germline CDR1 SGHRS, CDR2 YFSETQ. This CDR3 comprises 15 residues. This CDR3 is CASSLGQGGHQPQHF. The CDR3 nucleotides are TGCGCCAGCAGCTTGGGACAGGGAGGTCATCAGCCCCAGCATTTT.

CDR3 sequence (DNA): TGTGCCAGCAGTGAGGGCCAGACGGCTCCTGAAGCTTTCTTT. Translating gives CASSEGQTAPEAFF. The chain joins TRBV6-1 to TRBJ1-1, with D uncertain. Between the trimmed V and J ends, which lost 3 bases and 6 bases, there was a span of 14 bases. The CDR3 runs 14 residues. Looked up from germline, CDR1 is MNHNS and CDR2 is SASEGT.

The V call is TRBV19, the J call TRBJ1-1; D remains ambiguous. Germline CDR1 and CDR2: LNHDA and SQIVND (reference sequence). The CDR3 has 13 residues. The V end lost 6 bases, the J end lost 1 base, and 9 bases lay between the germline ends. Here the CDR3 DNA reads TGTGCCAGTAGAGCGACATCGAACACTGAAGCTTTCTTT. Its protein product is CASRATSNTEAFF.

The rearrangement joins TRBV9 to TRBJ1-6; D is perhaps TRBD1 (5 bases). Germline V gene lookup returns CDR1 SGDLS and CDR2 YYNGEE. CDR3 length: 14 amino acids. V was clipped by 4 bases and J by 13 bases, with 18 bases between them. CDR3 sequence reads: CASSREYSAGPLHF. DNA of the CDR3: TGTGCCAGCAGCCGAGAGTACAGCGCAGGGCCCCTCCACTTT.

DNA of the CDR3: TGTGCCAGCAGCTTGTTCGGCGGGAGGGCCGTAATTGCCAAAAACATTCAGTACTTC. Translating it yields CASSLFGGRAVIAKNIQYF. The gene calls are TRBV5-6 and TRBJ2-4; 9 bases line up with TRBD2. Germline V lookup: CDR1 SGHDT, CDR2 YYEEEE. The V gene end was trimmed by 1 base and the J gene end by 1 base; junction bases not matched to a gene: 12. This CDR3 has 19 amino acids. Variable domain in full (rest from reference TRBV5-6 and TRBJ2-4): DAGVTQSPTHLIKTRGQQVTLRCSPKSGHDTVSWYQQALGQGPQFIFQYYEEEERQRGNFPDRFSGHQFPNYSSELNVNALLLGDSALYLCASSLFGGRAVIAKNIQYFGAGTRLSVL.

V and J are TRBV30 and TRBJ2-6; D may be TRBD1 (6 bases). Trimming cost V 3 bases and J 0 bases, with 6 bases left between them. CDR1 and CDR2 from the germline V gene are GTSNPN and SVGIG (reference sequence). The CDR3 is made up of 14 amino acids. The CDR3 DNA sequence: TGTGCCTGGAGGGGGGCCTCTGGGGCCAACGTCCTGACTTTC. This sequence encodes CAWRGASGANVLTF.

The chain uses TRBV2 and TRBJ2-5; 12 bases fit TRBD2. V gave up 7 bases and J gave up 3 bases; unmatched junction bases: 6. The CDR3 consists of 15 residues. CDR1 is SNHLY and CDR2 is FYNNEI in the germline V gene. The CDR3 sequence is CASISGLAGKETQYF. DNA for the CDR3: TGTGCCAGCATTTCAGGACTAGCGGGGAAAGAGACCCAGTACTTC.

The chain has TRBV21-1 and TRBJ1-2. TRBV21-1 is tagged as a pseudogene. The CDR3 has 18 residues. The CDR3 here is CASSKESPSGETPYGYTF. In DNA form, the CDR3 reads TGTGCCAGCAGCAAAGAATCTCCTTCGGGGGAGACTCCTTATGGCTACACCTTC.